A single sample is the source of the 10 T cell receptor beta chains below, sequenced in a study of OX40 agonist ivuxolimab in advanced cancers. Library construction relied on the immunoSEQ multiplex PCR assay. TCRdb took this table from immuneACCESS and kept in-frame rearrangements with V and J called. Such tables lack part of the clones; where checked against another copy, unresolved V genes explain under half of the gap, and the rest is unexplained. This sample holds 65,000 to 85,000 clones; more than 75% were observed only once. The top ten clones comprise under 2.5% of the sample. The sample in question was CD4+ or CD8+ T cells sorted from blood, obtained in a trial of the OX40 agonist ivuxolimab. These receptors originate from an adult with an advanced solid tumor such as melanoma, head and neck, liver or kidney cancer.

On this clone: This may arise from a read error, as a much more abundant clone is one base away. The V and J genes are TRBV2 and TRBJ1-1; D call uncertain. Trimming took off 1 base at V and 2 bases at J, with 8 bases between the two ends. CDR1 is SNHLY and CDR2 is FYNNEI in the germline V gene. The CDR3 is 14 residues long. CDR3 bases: TGTGCCAGCAGTGAAGGTCTCCACAACACTGAAGCTTTCTTT. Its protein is CASSEGLHNTEAFF.

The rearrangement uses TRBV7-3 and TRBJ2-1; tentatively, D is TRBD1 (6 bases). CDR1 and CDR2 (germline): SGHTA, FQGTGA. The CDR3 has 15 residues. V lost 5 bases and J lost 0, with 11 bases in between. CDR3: CASSPRGGSYNEQFF. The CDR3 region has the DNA TGTGCCAGCAGCCCTAGAGGGGGCTCCTACAATGAGCAGTTCTTC.

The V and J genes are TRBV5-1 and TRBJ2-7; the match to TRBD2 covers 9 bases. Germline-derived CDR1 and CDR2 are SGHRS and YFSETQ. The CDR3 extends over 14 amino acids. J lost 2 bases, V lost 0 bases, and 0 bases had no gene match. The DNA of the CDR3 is TGCGCCAGCAGCTTGGCTAGCGGGGCCTACGAGCAGTACTTC. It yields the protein CASSLASGAYEQYF.

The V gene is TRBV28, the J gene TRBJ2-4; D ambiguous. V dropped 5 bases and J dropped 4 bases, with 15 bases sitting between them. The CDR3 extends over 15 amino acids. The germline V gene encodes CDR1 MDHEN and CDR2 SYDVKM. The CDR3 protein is CASSRPGTTKNIQYF. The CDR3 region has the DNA TGTGCCAGCAGTCGGCCCGGTACCACAAAAAACATTCAGTACTTC.

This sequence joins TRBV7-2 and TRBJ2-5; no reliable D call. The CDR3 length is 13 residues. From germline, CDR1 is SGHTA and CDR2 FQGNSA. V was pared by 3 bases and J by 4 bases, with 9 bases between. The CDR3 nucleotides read TGTGCCAGCAGCTTGGGCTCCCGAGAGACCCAGTACTTC. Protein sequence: CASSLGSRETQYF.

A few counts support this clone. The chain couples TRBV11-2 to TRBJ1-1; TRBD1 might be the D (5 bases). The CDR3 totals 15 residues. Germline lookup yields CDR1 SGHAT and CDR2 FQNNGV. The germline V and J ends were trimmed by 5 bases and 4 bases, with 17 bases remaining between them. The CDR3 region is CASSPRGGRGTEAFF. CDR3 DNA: TGTGCCAGCAGCCCTCGCGGGGGGAGGGGCACTGAAGCTTTCTTT.

The CDR3 loop is CATDSFLEAFF. CDR3 in DNA: TGTGCCACCGACAGTTTTCTTGAAGCTTTCTTT. This chain uses TRBV19 with TRBJ1-1; perhaps TRBD1 as D (5 bases). The V and J ends lost 10 bases and 7 bases respectively, with 13 bases between them. Germline V gene data show CDR1 as LNHDA and CDR2 as SQIVND (reference sequence). The CDR3 length is 11 residues.

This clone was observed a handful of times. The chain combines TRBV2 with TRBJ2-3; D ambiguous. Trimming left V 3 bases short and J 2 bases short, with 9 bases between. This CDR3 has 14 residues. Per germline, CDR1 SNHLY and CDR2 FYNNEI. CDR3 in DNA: TGTGCCAGCAGTGATCCGGCCTTCACAGATACGCAGTATTTT. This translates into CASSDPAFTDTQYF.

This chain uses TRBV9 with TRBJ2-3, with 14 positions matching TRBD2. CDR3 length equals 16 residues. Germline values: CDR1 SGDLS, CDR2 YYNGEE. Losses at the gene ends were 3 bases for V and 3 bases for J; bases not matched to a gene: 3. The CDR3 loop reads CASSAGLAGVTDTQYF. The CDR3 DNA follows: TGTGCCAGCAGCGCGGGACTAGCGGGGGTAACAGATACGCAGTATTTT.

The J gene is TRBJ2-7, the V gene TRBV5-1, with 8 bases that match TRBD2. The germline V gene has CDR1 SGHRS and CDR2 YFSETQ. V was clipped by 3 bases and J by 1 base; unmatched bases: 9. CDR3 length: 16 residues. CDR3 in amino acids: CASSSGGAGGSYEQYF. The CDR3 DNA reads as TGCGCCAGCAGCTCGGGCGGGGCGGGGGGTTCCTACGAGCAGTACTTC.